These T cell receptor beta chains were read from a single sample in a study of shared clonotypes between healthy human individuals. Clones were read by immunoSEQ multiplex PCR, and TCRdb kept only the in-frame ones, dropping some. This sample has approximately 640,000 clones; roughly 87% occur once, and the top ten carry roughly 36%. The specimen sequenced was memory CD8+ T cells from PBMCs. The receptors were gathered from a man younger than 35 in good health. Some clones in this sample may be carry-over from other donors' samples. CDR3s include the opening cysteine and the closing phenylalanine or tryptophan. The D gene is left open where the match is weak. Not all rows give a size; the values are once, few, many and, for expanded clones, a class.

V: TRBV5-4
D: NA
size: NA
J: TRBJ2-7
DNA: TGTGCCAGCAGCGCAAGCAGCTACGAGCAGTACTTC
CDR3: CASSASSYEQYF

V: TRBV30
D: NA
size: NA
J: TRBJ2-7
DNA: TGTGCCTGGAGTGTACGGGTCGTGGGCTACGAGCAGTACTTC
CDR3: CAWSVRVVGYEQYF

V: TRBV12-5
D: TRBD2
size: NA
J: TRBJ2-1
DNA: TGTGCTAGTGGTCCAACAGCGGGAGCCTACAATGAGCAGTTCTTC
CDR3: CASGPTAGAYNEQFF

V: TRBV6-5
D: TRBD1
size: NA
J: TRBJ2-7
DNA: TGTGCCAGCTTCGACAGGGGAATCTACGAGCAGTACTTC
CDR3: CASFDRGIYEQYF

V: TRBV5-8
D: NA
size: NA
J: TRBJ1-4
DNA: TGTGCCAGCAGCTTGGAGGGAGGATATGAAAAACTGTTTTTT
CDR3: CASSLEGGYEKLFF

V: TRBV4-3
D: NA
size: once
J: TRBJ2-2
DNA: TGCGCCAGCAGCCACCGGGACTTTAACACCGGGGAGCTGTTTTTT
CDR3: CASSHRDFNTGELFF

V: TRBV19
D: NA
size: NA
J: TRBJ1-5
DNA: TGTGCCACTGGAGGGGATTGGGATAGCAATCAGCCCCAGCATTTT
CDR3: CATGGDWDSNQPQHF

V: TRBV7-9
D: TRBD1
size: few
J: TRBJ2-5
DNA: TGTGCCAGCAGCGCCCGACAGGGTCTCCAAGAGACCCAGTACTTC
CDR3: CASSARQGLQETQYF

V: TRBV25-1
D: NA
size: NA
J: TRBJ1-2
DNA: TGTGCCAGCAGTGACTGGAACGCCAACTATGGCTACACCTTC
CDR3: CASSDWNANYGYTF

V: TRBV28
D: TRBD1
size: NA
J: TRBJ1-5
DNA: TGTGCCAGCAGTTACCGAGGGGGCTATAGCAATCAGCCCCAGCATTTT
CDR3: CASSYRGGYSNQPQHF

V: TRBV4-1
D: TRBD1
size: NA
J: TRBJ2-1
DNA: TGCGCCAGCAGCCACTTACAGGGGGCAAGAAATGAGCAGTTCTTC
CDR3: CASSHLQGARNEQFF

V: TRBV19
D: NA
size: NA
J: TRBJ2-1
DNA: TGTGCCAGTAGTAAGACAGATTACAATGAGCAGTTCTTC
CDR3: CASSKTDYNEQFF

V: TRBV19
D: NA
size: NA
J: TRBJ1-1
DNA: TGTGCCAGTAGTATTGCGGGGGGGGTAGGGCCCCTGTCTTCGAACACTGAAGCTTTCTTT
CDR3: CASSIAGGVGPLSSNTEAFF

V: TRBV27
D: NA
size: NA
J: TRBJ2-7
DNA: TGTGCCAGCAGTTTAAGGGACACCTACGAGCAGTACTTC
CDR3: CASSLRDTYEQYF

V: TRBV29-1
D: TRBD1
size: NA
J: TRBJ2-3
DNA: TGCAGCACTGAGGACAGGTCCTCCTCTAGCACAGATACGCAGTATTTT
CDR3: CSTEDRSSSSTDTQYF

V: TRBV6-5
D: NA
size: NA
J: TRBJ1-1
DNA: TGTGCCAGCAGTACTGGGGGGGTCACTGAAGCTTTCTTT
CDR3: CASSTGGVTEAFF

V: TRBV27
D: NA
size: once
J: TRBJ2-1
DNA: TGTGCCAGCAGTTTGGGGCGGGGCGATGAGCAGTTCTTC
CDR3: CASSLGRGDEQFF

V: TRBV9
D: NA
size: NA
J: TRBJ2-1
DNA: TGTGCCAGCAGCTCCTCTGGCCCCAGGGGTGAGCAGTTCTTC
CDR3: CASSSSGPRGEQFF

V: TRBV28
D: NA
size: NA
J: TRBJ2-1
DNA: TGTGCCAGCAGTTCGCGGGACGGGCCGGATCACAATGAGCAGTTCTTC
CDR3: CASSSRDGPDHNEQFF

V: TRBV7-9
D: TRBD1
size: NA
J: TRBJ1-4
DNA: TGTGCCAGCAGCAAAGGGGACAGGTTATATGCTCGGTTTTTT
CDR3: CASSKGDRLYARFF

V: TRBV5-1
D: NA
size: NA
J: TRBJ1-2
DNA: TGCGCCAGCAGCTTGAACGGACTCTATGGCTACACCTTC
CDR3: CASSLNGLYGYTF

V: TRBV28
D: NA
size: NA
J: TRBJ2-7
DNA: TGTGCCAGCAGTTTTTACGGGAATAGCTACGAGCAGTACTTC
CDR3: CASSFYGNSYEQYF

V: TRBV13
D: NA
size: NA
J: TRBJ2-5
DNA: TGTGCCAGCAGCTTACCATCCTCCCAAGAGCAGTACTTC
CDR3: CASSLPSSQEQYF

V: TRBV10-2
D: TRBD1
size: NA
J: TRBJ1-1
DNA: TGCGCCAGCCGCGGGACAGTGAGAGACACTGAAGCTTTCTTT
CDR3: CASRGTVRDTEAFF

V: TRBV7-6
D: NA
size: NA
J: TRBJ2-7
DNA: TGTGCCAGCAGCCCCCGACAGGCCTCCTACGAGCTGTACTTC
CDR3: CASSPRQASYELYF

V: TRBV28
D: NA
size: NA
J: TRBJ1-4
DNA: TGTGCCAGCAGTTTTCCGGGGGCAGGAGAAAAACTGTTTTTT
CDR3: CASSFPGAGEKLFF

V: TRBV25-1
D: NA
size: NA
J: TRBJ1-1
DNA: TGTGCCAGCAGTCCCGATCCCTGGGGGACGAACACTGAAGCTTTCTTT
CDR3: CASSPDPWGTNTEAFF

V: TRBV27
D: NA
size: NA
J: TRBJ2-4
DNA: TGTGCCAGCAGTTTTCATGGTGCGGACGGAGCCAAAAACATTCAGTACTTC
CDR3: CASSFHGADGAKNIQYF

V: TRBV4-3
D: NA
size: NA
J: TRBJ1-2
DNA: TGCGCCAGCAGCCAAGATCGGCATCGGGTTTTTGGCTATGGCTACACCTTC
CDR3: CASSQDRHRVFGYGYTF

V: TRBV4-3
D: TRBD1
size: NA
J: TRBJ1-2
DNA: TGCGCCAGCAGCCGAGGGACAGGGGCTAACTATGGCTACACCTTC
CDR3: CASSRGTGANYGYTF

V: TRBV5-4
D: TRBD2
size: NA
J: TRBJ2-1
DNA: TGTGCCAGCAGCCCGGAGGTGGGACTAGCGGCTAACTCCAATGAGCAGTTCTTC
CDR3: CASSPEVGLAANSNEQFF